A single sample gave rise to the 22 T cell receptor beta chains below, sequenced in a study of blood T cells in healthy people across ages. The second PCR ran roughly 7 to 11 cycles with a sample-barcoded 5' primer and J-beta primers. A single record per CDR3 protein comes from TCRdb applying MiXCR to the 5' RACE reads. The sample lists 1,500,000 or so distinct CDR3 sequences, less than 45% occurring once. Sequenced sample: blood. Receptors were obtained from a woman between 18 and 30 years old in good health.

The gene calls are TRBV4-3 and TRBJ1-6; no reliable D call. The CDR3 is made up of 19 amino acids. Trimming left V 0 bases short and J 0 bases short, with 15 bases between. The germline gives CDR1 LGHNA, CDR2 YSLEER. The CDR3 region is CASSQDPPPWSSYNSPLHF. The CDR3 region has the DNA TGCGCCAGCAGCCAAGATCCCCCACCTTGGAGCTCCTATAATTCACCCCTCCACTTT.

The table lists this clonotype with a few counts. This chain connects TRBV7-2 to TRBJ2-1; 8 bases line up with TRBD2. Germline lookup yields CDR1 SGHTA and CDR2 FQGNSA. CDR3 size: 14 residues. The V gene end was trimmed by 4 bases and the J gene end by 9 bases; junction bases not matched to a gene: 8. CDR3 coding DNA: TGTGCCAGCAGCTCGGGACTAGGTTTCTTTGAGCAGTTCTTC. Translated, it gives CASSSGLGFFEQFF.

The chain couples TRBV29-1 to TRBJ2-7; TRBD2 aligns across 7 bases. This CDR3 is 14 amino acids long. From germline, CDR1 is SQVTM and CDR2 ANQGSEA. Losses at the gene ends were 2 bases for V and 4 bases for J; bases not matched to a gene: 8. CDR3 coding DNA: TGCAGCGTTGAACGGGCGGGAGATCCGTACGAGCAGTACTTC. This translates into CSVERAGDPYEQYF.

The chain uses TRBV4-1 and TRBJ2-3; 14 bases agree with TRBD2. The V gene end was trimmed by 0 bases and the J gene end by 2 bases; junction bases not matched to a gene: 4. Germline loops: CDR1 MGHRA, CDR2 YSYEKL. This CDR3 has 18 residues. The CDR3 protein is CASSQDWTSGRFTDTQYF. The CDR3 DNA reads TGCGCCAGCAGCCAAGATTGGACTAGCGGGAGGTTCACAGATACGCAGTATTTT.

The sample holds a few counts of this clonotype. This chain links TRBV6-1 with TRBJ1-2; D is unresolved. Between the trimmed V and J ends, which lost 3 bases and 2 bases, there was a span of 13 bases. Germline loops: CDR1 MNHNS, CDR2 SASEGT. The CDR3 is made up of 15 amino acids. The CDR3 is CASSDLRRYNYGYTF. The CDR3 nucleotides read TGTGCCAGCAGTGATCTTCGACGGTACAACTATGGCTACACCTTC.

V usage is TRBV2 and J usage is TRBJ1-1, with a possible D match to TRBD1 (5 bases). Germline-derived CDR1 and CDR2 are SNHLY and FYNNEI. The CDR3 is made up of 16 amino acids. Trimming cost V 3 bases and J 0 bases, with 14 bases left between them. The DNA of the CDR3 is TGTGCCAGCAGTGACTGGGTGGGACCTATGAACACTGAAGCTTTCTTT. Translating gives CASSDWVGPMNTEAFF.

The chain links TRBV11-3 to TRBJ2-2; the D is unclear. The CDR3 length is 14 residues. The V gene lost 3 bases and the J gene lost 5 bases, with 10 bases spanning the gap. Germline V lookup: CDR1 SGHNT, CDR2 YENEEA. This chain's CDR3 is CASSFPGRTGELFF. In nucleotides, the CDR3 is TGTGCCAGCAGCTTTCCCGGACGGACCGGGGAGCTGTTTTTT. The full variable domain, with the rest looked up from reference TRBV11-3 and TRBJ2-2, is EAGVVQSPRYKIIEKKQPVAFWCNPISGHNTLYWYLQNLGQGPELLIRYENEEAVDDSQLPKDRFSAERLKGVDSTLKIQPAELGDSAVYLCASSFPGRTGELFFGEGSRLTVL.

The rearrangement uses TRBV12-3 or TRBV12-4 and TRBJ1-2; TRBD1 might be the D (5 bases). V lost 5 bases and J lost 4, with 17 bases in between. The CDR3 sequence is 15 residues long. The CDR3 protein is CASSLRANGGYGYTF. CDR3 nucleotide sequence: TGTGCCAGCAGTCTCAGAGCTAACGGGGGCTATGGCTACACCTTC.

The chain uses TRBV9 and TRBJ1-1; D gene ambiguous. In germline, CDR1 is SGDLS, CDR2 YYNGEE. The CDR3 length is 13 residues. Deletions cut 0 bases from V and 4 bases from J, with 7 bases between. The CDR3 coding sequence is TGTGCCAGCAGCGTAGACACGGGCACTGAAGCTTTCTTT. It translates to CASSVDTGTEAFF. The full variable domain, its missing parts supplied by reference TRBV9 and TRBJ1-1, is DSGVTQTPKHLITATGQRVTLRCSPRSGDLSVYWYQQSLDQGLQFLIQYYNGEERAKGNILERFSAQQFPDLHSELNLSSLELGDSALYFCASSVDTGTEAFFGQGTRLTVV.

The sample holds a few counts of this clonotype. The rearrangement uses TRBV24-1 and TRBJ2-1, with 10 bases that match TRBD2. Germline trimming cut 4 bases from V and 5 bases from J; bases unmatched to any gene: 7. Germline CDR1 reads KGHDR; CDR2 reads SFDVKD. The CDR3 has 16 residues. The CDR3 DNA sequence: TGTGCCACCAGTGACCCTAGCGGGGGTAAGGACAATGAGCAGTTCTTC. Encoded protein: CATSDPSGGKDNEQFF.

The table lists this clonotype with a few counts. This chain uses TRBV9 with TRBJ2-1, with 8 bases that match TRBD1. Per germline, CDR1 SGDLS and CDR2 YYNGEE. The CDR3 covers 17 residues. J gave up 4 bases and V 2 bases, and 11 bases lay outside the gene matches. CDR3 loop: CASSVWTGTGLYNEQFF. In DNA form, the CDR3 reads TGTGCCAGCAGCGTCTGGACCGGGACAGGTCTTTACAATGAGCAGTTCTTC. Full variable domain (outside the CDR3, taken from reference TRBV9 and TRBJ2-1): DSGVTQTPKHLITATGQRVTLRCSPRSGDLSVYWYQQSLDQGLQFLIQYYNGEERAKGNILERFSAQQFPDLHSELNLSSLELGDSALYFCASSVWTGTGLYNEQFFGPGTRLTVL.

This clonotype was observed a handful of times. CDR3 in amino acids: CASSYSPLSTQYF. The CDR3 DNA follows: TGTGCCAGCAGTTACTCCCCACTATCAACTCAGTACTTC. This chain uses TRBV6-5 with TRBJ2-5; unclear D gene. Germline-derived CDR1 and CDR2 are MNHEY and SVGAGI. The CDR3 loop spans 13 amino acids. The V end lost 0 bases, the J end lost 11 bases, and 13 bases lay between the germline ends.

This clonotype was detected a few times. CDR3 residues: CASSPRAAGTVVTEAFF. The CDR3, as DNA: TGTGCCAGCAGCCCCAGGGCGGCCGGCACAGTGGTAACTGAAGCTTTCTTT. V is TRBV4-2 and J is TRBJ1-1, with a tentative D call TRBD1 (5 bases). CDR3 size: 17 residues. The ends were cut back, 4 bases at V and 5 bases at J, with 23 bases in the middle. CDR1 is LGHNA, CDR2 YNFKEQ, per germline.

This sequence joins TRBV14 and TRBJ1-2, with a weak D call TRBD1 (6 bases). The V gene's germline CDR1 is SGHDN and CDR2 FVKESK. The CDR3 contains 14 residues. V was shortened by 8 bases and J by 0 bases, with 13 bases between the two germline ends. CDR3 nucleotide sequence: TGTGCCAGCGGACCGGGACAAACTAACTATGGCTACACCTTC. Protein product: CASGPGQTNYGYTF.

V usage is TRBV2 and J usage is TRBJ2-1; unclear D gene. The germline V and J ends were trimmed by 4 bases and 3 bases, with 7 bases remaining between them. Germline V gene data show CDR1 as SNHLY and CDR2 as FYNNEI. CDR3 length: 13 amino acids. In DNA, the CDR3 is TGTGCCAGCAGTGCGACGCGCTACAATGAGCAGTTCTTC. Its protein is CASSATRYNEQFF.

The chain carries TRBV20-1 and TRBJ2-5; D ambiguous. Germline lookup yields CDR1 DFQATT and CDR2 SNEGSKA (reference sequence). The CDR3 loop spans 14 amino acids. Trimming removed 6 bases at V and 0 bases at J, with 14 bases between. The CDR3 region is CSATHLGYQETQYF. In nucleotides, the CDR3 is TGCAGTGCCACTCATCTAGGGTACCAAGAGACCCAGTACTTC.

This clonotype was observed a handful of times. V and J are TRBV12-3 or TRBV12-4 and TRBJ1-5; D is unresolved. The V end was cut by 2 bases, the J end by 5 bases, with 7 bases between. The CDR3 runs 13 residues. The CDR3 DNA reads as TGTGCCAGCAGTTTAAACAGATATCAGCCCCAGCATTTT. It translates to CASSLNRYQPQHF.

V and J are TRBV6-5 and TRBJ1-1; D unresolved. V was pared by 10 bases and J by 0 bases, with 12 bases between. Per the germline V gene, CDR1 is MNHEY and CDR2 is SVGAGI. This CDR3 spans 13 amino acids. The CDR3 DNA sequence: TGTGCCAAGTCGGGCAGGTTGAACACTGAAGCTTTCTTT. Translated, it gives CAKSGRLNTEAFF.

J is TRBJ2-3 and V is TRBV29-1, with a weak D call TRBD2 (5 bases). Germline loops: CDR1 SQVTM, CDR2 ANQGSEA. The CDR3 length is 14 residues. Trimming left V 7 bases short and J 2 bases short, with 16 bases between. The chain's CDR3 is CSGLGEQATDTQYF. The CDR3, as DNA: TGCAGCGGTCTTGGGGAGCAGGCCACAGATACGCAGTATTTT.

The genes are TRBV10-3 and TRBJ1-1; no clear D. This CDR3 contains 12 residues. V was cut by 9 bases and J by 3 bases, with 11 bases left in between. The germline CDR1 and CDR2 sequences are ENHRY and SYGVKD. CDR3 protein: CAIAQWDTEAFF. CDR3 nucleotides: TGTGCCATTGCTCAATGGGACACTGAAGCTTTCTTT.

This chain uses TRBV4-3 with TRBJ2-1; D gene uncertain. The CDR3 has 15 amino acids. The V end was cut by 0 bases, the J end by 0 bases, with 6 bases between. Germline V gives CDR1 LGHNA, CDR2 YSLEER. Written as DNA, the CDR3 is TGCGCCAGCAGCCAAGATTTACTCTCCTACAATGAGCAGTTCTTC. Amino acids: CASSQDLLSYNEQFF.

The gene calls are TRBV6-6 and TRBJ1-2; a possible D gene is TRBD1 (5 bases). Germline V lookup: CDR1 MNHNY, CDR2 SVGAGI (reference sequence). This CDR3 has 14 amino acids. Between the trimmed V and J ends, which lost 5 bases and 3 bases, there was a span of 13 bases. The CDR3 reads CASSPVWGDYGYTF. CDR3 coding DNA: TGTGCCAGCAGTCCCGTTTGGGGGGACTATGGCTACACCTTC.